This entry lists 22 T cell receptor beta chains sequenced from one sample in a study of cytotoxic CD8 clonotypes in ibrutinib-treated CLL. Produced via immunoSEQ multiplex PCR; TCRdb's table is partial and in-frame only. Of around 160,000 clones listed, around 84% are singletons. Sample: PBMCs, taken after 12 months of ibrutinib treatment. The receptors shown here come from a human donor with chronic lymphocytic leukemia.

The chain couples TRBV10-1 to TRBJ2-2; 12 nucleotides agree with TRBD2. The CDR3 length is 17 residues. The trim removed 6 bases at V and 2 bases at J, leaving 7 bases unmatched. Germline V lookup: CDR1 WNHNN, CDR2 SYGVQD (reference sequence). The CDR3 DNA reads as TGCGCCAGCAGACGGACTAGCGGGGACGAAAACACCGGGGAGCTGTTTTTT. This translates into CASRRTSGDENTGELFF.

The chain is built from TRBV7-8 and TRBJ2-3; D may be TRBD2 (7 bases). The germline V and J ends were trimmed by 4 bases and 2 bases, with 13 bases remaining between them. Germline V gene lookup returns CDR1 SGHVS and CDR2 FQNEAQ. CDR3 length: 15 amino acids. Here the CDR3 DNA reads TGTGCCAGCAGCTGGGGGGCGGGGGCCACAGATACGCAGTATTTT. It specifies CASSWGAGATDTQYF.

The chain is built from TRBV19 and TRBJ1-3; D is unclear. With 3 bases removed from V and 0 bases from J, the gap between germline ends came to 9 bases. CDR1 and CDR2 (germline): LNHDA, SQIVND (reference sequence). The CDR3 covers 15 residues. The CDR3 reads CASSMGTTSGNTIYF. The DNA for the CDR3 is TGTGCCAGTAGTATGGGAACAACCTCTGGAAACACCATATATTTT. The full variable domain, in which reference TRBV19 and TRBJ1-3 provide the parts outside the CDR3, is DGGITQSPKYLFRKEGQNVTLSCEQNLNHDAMYWYRQDPGQGLRLIYYSQIVNDFQKGDIAEGYSVSREKKESFPLTVTSAQKNPTAFYLCASSMGTTSGNTIYFGEGSWLTVV.

The CDR3 region is CASSQETDYYYNEQFF. The CDR3 DNA follows: TGCGCCAGCAGCCAAGAAACGGACTATTACTACAATGAGCAGTTCTTC. The chain has TRBV4-1 and TRBJ2-1; tentative D call: TRBD2 (6 bases). V dropped 0 bases and J dropped 3 bases, with 12 bases sitting between them. Germline loops: CDR1 MGHRA, CDR2 YSYEKL. There are 16 residues in the CDR3.

The CDR3 loop reads CASSPYGSGSNTIYF. CDR3 DNA sequence: TGTGCCAGCAGTCCGTATGGGTCTGGCTCGAACACCATATATTTT. The chain links TRBV28 to TRBJ1-3; D remains unclear. Germline-derived CDR1 and CDR2 are MDHEN and SYDVKM. The CDR3 runs 15 residues. Trimming took 5 bases from V and 7 from J, leaving 18 bases between them.

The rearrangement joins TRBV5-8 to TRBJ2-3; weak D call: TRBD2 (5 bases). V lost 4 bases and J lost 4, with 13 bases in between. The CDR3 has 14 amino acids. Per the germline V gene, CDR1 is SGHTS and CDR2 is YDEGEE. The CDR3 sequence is CASSKVDGADTQYF. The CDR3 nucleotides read TGTGCCAGCAGCAAGGTCGACGGGGCAGATACGCAGTATTTT.

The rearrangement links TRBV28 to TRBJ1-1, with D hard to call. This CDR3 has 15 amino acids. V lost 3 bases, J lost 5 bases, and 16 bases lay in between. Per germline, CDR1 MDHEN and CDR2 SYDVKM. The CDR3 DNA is TGTGCCAGCAGTTTTGAATCTGTCAGTAGTACTGAAGCTTTCTTT. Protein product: CASSFESVSSTEAFF.

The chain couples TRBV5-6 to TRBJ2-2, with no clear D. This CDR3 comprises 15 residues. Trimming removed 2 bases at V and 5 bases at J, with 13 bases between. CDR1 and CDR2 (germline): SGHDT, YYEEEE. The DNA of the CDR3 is TGTGCCAGCAGCTTAATTGGCCAGAGAACCGGGGAGCTGTTTTTT. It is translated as CASSLIGQRTGELFF.

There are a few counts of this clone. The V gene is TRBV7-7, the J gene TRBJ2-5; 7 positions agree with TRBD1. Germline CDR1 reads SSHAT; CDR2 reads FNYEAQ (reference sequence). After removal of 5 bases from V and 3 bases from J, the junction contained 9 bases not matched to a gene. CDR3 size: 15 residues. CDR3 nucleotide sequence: TGTGCCAGCAGCCCCACCGGGACAGCGAAAGAGACCCAGTACTTC. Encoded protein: CASSPTGTAKETQYF.

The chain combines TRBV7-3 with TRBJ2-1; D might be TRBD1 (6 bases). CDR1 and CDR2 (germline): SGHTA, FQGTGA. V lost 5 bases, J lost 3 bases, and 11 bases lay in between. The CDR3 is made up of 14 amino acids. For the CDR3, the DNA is TGTGCCAGCAGCAACAGGGACAACTACAATGAGCAGTTCTTC. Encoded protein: CASSNRDNYNEQFF.

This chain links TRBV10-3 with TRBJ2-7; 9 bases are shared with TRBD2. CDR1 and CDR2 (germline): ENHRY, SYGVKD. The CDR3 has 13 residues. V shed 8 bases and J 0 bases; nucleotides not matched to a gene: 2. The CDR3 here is CAIVTSGSYEQYF. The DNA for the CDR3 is TGTGCCATCGTGACTAGCGGCTCCTACGAGCAGTACTTC.

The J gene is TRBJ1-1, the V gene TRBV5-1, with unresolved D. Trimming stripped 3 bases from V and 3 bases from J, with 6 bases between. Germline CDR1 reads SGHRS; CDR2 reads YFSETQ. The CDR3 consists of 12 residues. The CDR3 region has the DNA TGCGCCAGCAGCTCCACCTACACTGAAGCTTTCTTT. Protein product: CASSSTYTEAFF.

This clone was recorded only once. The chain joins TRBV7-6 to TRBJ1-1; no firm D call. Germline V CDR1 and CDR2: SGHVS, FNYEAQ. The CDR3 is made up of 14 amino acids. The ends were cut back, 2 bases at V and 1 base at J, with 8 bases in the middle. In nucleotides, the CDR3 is TGTGCCAGCAGCTTATTCGAGCGGAACACTGAAGCTTTCTTT. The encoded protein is CASSLFERNTEAFF.

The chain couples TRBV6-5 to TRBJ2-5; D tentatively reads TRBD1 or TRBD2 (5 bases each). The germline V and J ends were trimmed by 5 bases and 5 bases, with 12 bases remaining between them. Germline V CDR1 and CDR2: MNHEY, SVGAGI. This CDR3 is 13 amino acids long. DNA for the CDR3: TGTGCCAGCAGTCCCCCGGGACGGGAGACCCAGTACTTC. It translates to CASSPPGRETQYF.

CDR3 in DNA: TGCGCCAGCAGCCCCTTGGGGGGCGAAATTACCTACGAGCAGTACTTC. As protein: CASSPLGGEITYEQYF. J is TRBJ2-7 and V is TRBV5-1; D is perhaps TRBD1 or TRBD2 (6 bases each). V was clipped by 4 bases and J by 2 bases, with 19 bases between them. The CDR3 covers 16 residues. Germline lookup yields CDR1 SGHRS and CDR2 YFSETQ.

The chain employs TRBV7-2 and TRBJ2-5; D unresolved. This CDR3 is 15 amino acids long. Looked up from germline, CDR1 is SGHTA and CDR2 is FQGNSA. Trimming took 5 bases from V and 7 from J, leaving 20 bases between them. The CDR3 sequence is CASSDRSAVSGTQYF. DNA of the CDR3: TGTGCCAGCAGCGACCGGTCCGCTGTGAGTGGGACCCAGTACTTC.

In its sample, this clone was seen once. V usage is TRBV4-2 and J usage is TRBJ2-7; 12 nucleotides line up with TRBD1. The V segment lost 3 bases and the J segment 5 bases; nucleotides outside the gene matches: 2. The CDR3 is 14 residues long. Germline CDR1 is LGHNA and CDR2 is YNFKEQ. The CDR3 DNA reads TGTGCCAGCAGCCACGGGACAGGGGGCCACGAGCAGTACTTC. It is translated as CASSHGTGGHEQYF.

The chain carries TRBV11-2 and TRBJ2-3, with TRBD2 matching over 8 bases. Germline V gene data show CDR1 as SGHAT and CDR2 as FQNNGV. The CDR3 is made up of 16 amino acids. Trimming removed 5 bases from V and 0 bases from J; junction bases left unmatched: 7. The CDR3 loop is CASSTLAGYSTDTQYF. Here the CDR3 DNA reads TGTGCCAGCAGCACTCTAGCGGGCTATAGCACAGATACGCAGTATTTT. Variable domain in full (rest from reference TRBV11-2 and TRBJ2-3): EAGVAQSPRYKIIEKRQSVAFWCNPISGHATLYWYQQILGQGPKLLIQFQNNGVVDDSQLPKDRFSAERLKGVDSTLKIQPAKLEDSAVYLCASSTLAGYSTDTQYFGPGTRLTVL.

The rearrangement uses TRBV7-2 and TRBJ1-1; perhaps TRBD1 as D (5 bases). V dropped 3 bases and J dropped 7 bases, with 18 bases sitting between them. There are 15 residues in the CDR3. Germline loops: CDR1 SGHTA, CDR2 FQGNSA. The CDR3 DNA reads TGTGCCAGCAGCTTCGGGGCGACTTCGGGTATTGAAGCTTTCTTT. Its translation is CASSFGATSGIEAFF.

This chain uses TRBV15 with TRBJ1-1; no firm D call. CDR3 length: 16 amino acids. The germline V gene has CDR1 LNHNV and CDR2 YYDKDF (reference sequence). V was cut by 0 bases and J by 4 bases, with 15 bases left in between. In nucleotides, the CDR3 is TGTGCCACCAGCAGAGATCACTTCCGGGAGGGCACTGAAGCTTTCTTT. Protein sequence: CATSRDHFREGTEAFF.

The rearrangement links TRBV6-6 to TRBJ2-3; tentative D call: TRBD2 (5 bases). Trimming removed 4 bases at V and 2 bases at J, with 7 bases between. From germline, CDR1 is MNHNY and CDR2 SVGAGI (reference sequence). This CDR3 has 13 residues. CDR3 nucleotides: TGTGCCAGCAGTTTCGGGAACACAGATACGCAGTATTTT. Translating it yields CASSFGNTDTQYF.

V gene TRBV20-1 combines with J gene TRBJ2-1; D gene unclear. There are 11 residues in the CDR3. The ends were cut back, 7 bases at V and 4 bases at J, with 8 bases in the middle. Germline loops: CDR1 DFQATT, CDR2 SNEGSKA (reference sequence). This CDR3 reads CSVSLYNEQFF. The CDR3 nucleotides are TGCAGTGTTAGTCTTTACAATGAGCAGTTCTTC.